This TCR beta chain was found in a study of control samples from healthy donors and cancer patients. Per germline, CDR1 MNHEY and CDR2 SMNVEV (reference sequence). Between the trimmed V and J ends, which lost 3 bases and 1 base, there was a span of 8 bases. The CDR3 loop spans 14 amino acids. The protocol was immunoSEQ multiplex PCR, while the TCRdb copy is restricted to in-frame clones and leaves out a portion. The sample lists around 200,000 clones; about nine tenths were seen once. The rearrangement joins TRBV27 to TRBJ2-3, with D perhaps assigned TRBD1 or TRBD2 (5 bases each). This TCR came from a woman aged 25 to 45 in good health. The source material was blood. This chain's CDR3 is CASSFLGGTDTQYF. The CDR3 DNA reads as TGTGCCAGCAGTTTTCTGGGGGGCACAGATACGCAGTATTTT.